Each of the 18 T cell receptor beta chains below was sequenced from the same sample in a study of CD8+CD57+ T cells in acquired aplastic anemia. Flow cytometry had shown expanded CD8+CD57+ cells in the patients chosen for sequencing. The TCR beta profiling, which covered VDJ combination and CDR3 sequence, was carried out using genomic DNA as the template. TCRdb analysed the reads with MiXCR anew, one entry per CDR3 protein. The sample records about 180,000 distinct CDR3 sequences, around half being singletons. Sample: sorted CD4+, CD8+, or CD8+CD57+ T cells (not recorded which) from PBMCs. These receptors were collected from a human donor with aplastic anemia.

This clonotype was counted at least ten times. The chain combines TRBV19 with TRBJ2-7, with TRBD1 identical over 9 bases. With 5 bases clipped from V and 4 bases from J, the junction kept 18 bases outside the gene matches. The length of the CDR3 is 18 residues. The germline gives CDR1 LNHDA, CDR2 SQIVND (reference sequence). Written as DNA, the CDR3 is TGTGCCAGTAGTCCTGCTTTTAGTCTCGGGACAGGGATTTACGAGCAGTACTTC. This sequence encodes CASSPAFSLGTGIYEQYF.

This clonotype turned up a few times. The gene calls are TRBV29-1 and TRBJ1-1; TRBD1 matches 7 bases. V lost 4 bases, J lost 0 bases, and 2 bases stayed unmatched. Germline CDR1 and CDR2: SQVTM and ANQGSEA. The CDR3 consists of 13 residues. The CDR3 is CSVGQGLNTEAFF. In DNA form, the CDR3 reads TGCAGCGTTGGACAGGGCCTGAACACTGAAGCTTTCTTT. Supplemented by reference TRBV29-1 and TRBJ1-1, the full variable domain reads SAVISQKPSRDICQRGTSLTIQCQVDSQVTMMFWYRQQPGQSLTLIATANQGSEATYESGFVIDKFPISRPNLTFSTLTVSNMSPEDSSIYLCSVGQGLNTEAFFGQGTRLTVV.

This clonotype was detected ten times or more. This sequence joins TRBV5-6 and TRBJ1-3, with 7 nucleotides matching TRBD1. The J segment lost 6 bases and the V segment lost 6 bases, leaving 6 bases of the junction unmatched. This CDR3 spans 13 amino acids. CDR1 and CDR2 from the germline V gene are SGHDT and YYEEEE. The CDR3 bases are TGTGCCAGCATAAGACAGGGAGAAAACACCATATATTTT. This translates into CASIRQGENTIYF. Based on the CDR3 plus reference TRBV5-6 and TRBJ1-3, the full variable domain is DAGVTQSPTHLIKTRGQQVTLRCSPKSGHDTVSWYQQALGQGPQFIFQYYEEEERQRGNFPDRFSGHQFPNYSSELNVNALLLGDSALYLCASIRQGENTIYFGEGSWLTVV.

A single count supports this clonotype. This chain joins TRBV5-1 and TRBJ2-7; TRBD2 agrees at 8 bases. Germline CDR1 reads SGHRS; CDR2 reads YFSETQ. There are 13 residues in the CDR3. V trimming: 4 bases; J trimming: 5 bases; junction bases outside the gene matches: 5. The CDR3: CASSPGRGNEQYF. The DNA of the CDR3 is TGCGCCAGCAGCCCCGGGAGGGGGAACGAGCAGTACTTC.

This clonotype was detected once. The chain has TRBV6-4 and TRBJ1-1; no reliable D call. V dropped 0 bases and J dropped 6 bases, with 14 bases sitting between them. CDR1 MRHNA and CDR2 SNTAGT come from the germline V gene. CDR3 length: 15 residues. The CDR3 spells CASSDSATAAAEAFF. Written as DNA, the CDR3 is TGTGCCAGCAGTGACTCTGCGACTGCGGCTGCTGAAGCTTTCTTT.

To note about this clonotype: Since a much larger clone is just one base distant, this may be a read error. The chain carries TRBV6-2 or TRBV6-3 and TRBJ2-1; 8 nucleotides align to TRBD2. CDR1 and CDR2 from the germline V gene are MNHEY and SVGEGT. The CDR3 consists of 12 residues. The CDR3 region is CAASGYDNGQFF. CDR3 sequence (DNA): TGTGCCGCTAGCGGGTATGACAATGGGCAGTTCTTC.

This clonotype turned up a few times. V and J are TRBV29-1 and TRBJ2-7; tentative D call: TRBD1 (6 bases). Germline CDR1 reads SQVTM; CDR2 reads ANQGSEA. The CDR3 totals 13 residues. The V gene lost 4 bases and the J gene lost 3 bases, with 13 bases spanning the gap. Here the CDR3 reads CSVGTDSGYEQYF. CDR3 in DNA: TGCAGCGTTGGAACGGACAGCGGCTACGAGCAGTACTTC.

V usage is TRBV10-2 and J usage is TRBJ2-3; 9 nucleotides match TRBD2. The V gene's germline CDR1 is WSHSY and CDR2 SAAADI. J gave up 4 bases and V 3 bases, and 5 bases lay outside the gene matches. The CDR3 has 15 residues. For the CDR3, the DNA is TGCGCCAGCAGTGATCTAGCGGGGTCCGCAGATACGCAGTATTTT. This gives the protein CASSDLAGSADTQYF.

This chain connects TRBV2 to TRBJ1-6, with 8 bases identical to TRBD1. J lost 3 bases, V lost 6 bases, and 4 bases had no gene match. This CDR3 is 15 amino acids long. Germline lookup yields CDR1 SNHLY and CDR2 FYNNEI. The CDR3 DNA follows: TGTGCCAGCAGGCAGGACAGGGTCTATAATTCACCCCTCCACTTT. Amino acids: CASRQDRVYNSPLHF.

This clonotype was seen at least ten times. This rearrangement joins TRBV15 to TRBJ2-3, with D unclear. There are 13 residues in the CDR3. V was pared by 4 bases and J by 6 bases, with 11 bases between. Germline-derived CDR1 and CDR2 are LNHNV and YYDKDF (reference sequence). This chain's CDR3 is CATSKDLVDTQYF. CDR3 in DNA: TGTGCCACCAGCAAGGATCTCGTTGATACGCAGTATTTT. Based on the CDR3 plus reference TRBV15 and TRBJ2-3, the full variable domain is DAMVIQNPRYQVTQFGKPVTLSCSQTLNHNVMYWYQQKSSQAPKLLFHYYDKDFNNEADTPDNFQSRRPNTSFCFLDIRSPGLGDTAMYLCATSKDLVDTQYFGPGTRLTVL.

The chain carries TRBV11-2 and TRBJ1-1; 7 positions agree with TRBD1. This CDR3 contains 14 residues. The V gene's germline CDR1 is SGHAT and CDR2 FQNNGV. V shed 4 bases and J 3 bases; nucleotides not matched to a gene: 5. CDR3 residues: CASSSHRGDTEAFF. CDR3 sequence (DNA): TGTGCCAGCAGCTCCCACAGGGGAGACACTGAAGCTTTCTTT.

In its sample, this clonotype was seen a few times. V and J are TRBV15 and TRBJ2-6; D gene unclear. The CDR3 contains 16 residues. Germline V gene sequence: CDR1 LNHNV, CDR2 YYDKDF (reference sequence). The ends were cut back, 0 bases at V and 0 bases at J, with 6 bases in the middle. CDR3 protein: CATSREESSGANVLTF. CDR3 DNA sequence: TGTGCCACCAGCAGAGAAGAAAGCTCTGGGGCCAACGTCCTGACTTTC.

The J gene is TRBJ1-2, the V gene TRBV7-2; D is undetermined. Trimming stripped 2 bases from V and 6 bases from J, with 10 bases between. Germline assignment: CDR1 SGHTA and CDR2 FQGNSA. The CDR3 is 13 amino acids. The CDR3 is CASSLFNRDGYTF. The CDR3 DNA is TGTGCCAGCAGCTTATTCAACCGCGATGGCTACACCTTC.

In its sample, this clonotype was seen many times. The chain combines TRBV2 with TRBJ1-1; perhaps TRBD1 as D (5 bases). Trimming cost V 0 bases and J 4 bases, with 12 bases left between them. This CDR3 spans 15 amino acids. The germline V gene has CDR1 SNHLY and CDR2 FYNNEI. The chain's CDR3 is CASSEAGDGFTEAFF. Written as DNA, the CDR3 is TGTGCCAGCAGTGAAGCTGGGGACGGCTTCACTGAAGCTTTCTTT.

V gene TRBV15 combines with J gene TRBJ1-1, with TRBD1 matching over 10 bases. The CDR3 sequence is 13 residues long. The trim removed 10 bases at V and 7 bases at J, leaving 9 bases unmatched. CDR1 and CDR2 from the germline V gene are LNHNV and YYDKDF (reference sequence). As DNA, the CDR3 is TGTGCCATCCGACAGGGGGCTTTTGGTGAAGCTTTCTTT. This codes for CAIRQGAFGEAFF. Drawing the rest from reference TRBV15 and TRBJ1-1, the complete variable domain is DAMVIQNPRYQVTQFGKPVTLSCSQTLNHNVMYWYQQKSSQAPKLLFHYYDKDFNNEADTPDNFQSRRPNTSFCFLDIRSPGLGDTAMYLCAIRQGAFGEAFFGQGTRLTVV.

V gene TRBV2 combines with J gene TRBJ2-3; D perhaps matches TRBD1 (5 bases). Trimming stripped 6 bases from V and 2 bases from J, with 12 bases between. Germline-derived CDR1 and CDR2 are SNHLY and FYNNEI. This CDR3 comprises 14 residues. CDR3 DNA sequence: TGTGCCAGCAGGCCAGGACAATTCACAGATACGCAGTATTTT. As protein: CASRPGQFTDTQYF.

Many counts were recorded for this clonotype. This CDR3 reads CASSTHRGSSYNEQFF. The CDR3 DNA sequence: TGTGCCAGCAGCACTCACAGGGGGAGCTCCTACAATGAGCAGTTCTTC. V and J are TRBV7-3 and TRBJ2-1, with 8 positions matching TRBD1. The CDR3 covers 16 residues. V was clipped by 5 bases and J by 0 bases; unmatched bases: 6. Germline-derived CDR1 and CDR2 are SGHTA and FQGTGA.

This chain uses TRBV4-2 with TRBJ1-6; TRBD1 matches 8 bases. V lost 2 bases, J lost 6 bases, and 3 bases stayed unmatched. The CDR3 totals 15 residues. Germline lookup yields CDR1 LGHNA and CDR2 YNFKEQ. The CDR3 reads CASSQQGQANSPLHF. Written as DNA, the CDR3 is TGTGCCAGCAGCCAACAGGGACAGGCTAATTCACCCCTCCACTTT.